These 26 T cell receptor beta chains were sequenced from one sample in a study of T cell clones after liver transplantation. Profiling relied on immunoSEQ multiplex PCR, and the TCRdb table lists in-frame clones only, not all of them. The table shows around 60,000 clones, with roughly two thirds occurring only once. The sequenced sample was CD4+ T cells from blood, obtained before liver transplant. The receptor source for this set is a human donor who received a liver transplant.

This clone was seen more than once but under ten times. The J gene is TRBJ1-2, the V gene TRBV7-9; D is uncertain. Germline V gives CDR1 SEHNR, CDR2 FQNEAQ (reference sequence). The CDR3 sequence is 13 residues long. V was pared by 1 base and J by 11 bases, with 14 bases between. CDR3 in amino acids: CASSLVGRPSYTF. For the CDR3, the DNA is TGTGCCAGCAGCTTAGTGGGCCGACCGAGTTACACCTTC.

J is TRBJ2-3 and V is TRBV27; 8 bases are shared with TRBD2. Germline CDR1 reads MNHEY; CDR2 reads SMNVEV (reference sequence). The CDR3 runs to 14 residues. Trimming took 6 bases from V and 1 from J; bases not matched to a gene: 3. This CDR3 reads CASRFSGGTDTQYF. CDR3 nucleotide sequence: TGTGCCAGCAGATTTAGCGGGGGCACAGATACGCAGTATTTT.

The chain has TRBV27 and TRBJ2-1; 11 bases fit TRBD2. This CDR3 contains 15 residues. J was trimmed by 4 bases and V by 7 bases; bases with no gene match: 6. Germline CDR1 and CDR2: MNHEY and SMNVEV (reference sequence). In DNA, the CDR3 is TGTGCCAGCAACCCGGGACTAGCGGTATACAATGAGCAGTTCTTC. Translating it yields CASNPGLAVYNEQFF.

The genes are TRBV5-1 and TRBJ2-1; TRBD2 aligns across 11 bases. This CDR3 is 17 amino acids long. Germline V gene lookup returns CDR1 SGHRS and CDR2 YFSETQ. V dropped 1 base and J dropped 7; count of bases not matched to a gene: 10. The CDR3 loop is CASSLSGFTSGGNEQFF. The CDR3 DNA reads TGCGCCAGCAGCTTGTCTGGTTTTACTAGCGGGGGAAATGAGCAGTTCTTC.

This clone has at least ten counts. The gene calls are TRBV5-6 and TRBJ2-1, with 10 bases lining up with TRBD2. CDR1 is SGHDT and CDR2 is YYEEEE in the germline V gene. The CDR3 contains 17 residues. With V trimmed by 0 bases and J by 7 bases, 10 bases remained unmatched. Here the CDR3 reads CASSLGWERGGWNEQFF. CDR3 DNA: TGTGCCAGCAGCTTGGGGTGGGAGCGGGGGGGCTGGAATGAGCAGTTCTTC. The whole variable domain, remainder taken from reference TRBV5-6 and TRBJ2-1, is DAGVTQSPTHLIKTRGQQVTLRCSPKSGHDTVSWYQQALGQGPQFIFQYYEEEERQRGNFPDRFSGHQFPNYSSELNVNALLLGDSALYLCASSLGWERGGWNEQFFGPGTRLTVL.

V gene TRBV27 combines with J gene TRBJ2-7; D is possibly TRBD1 (5 bases). In germline, CDR1 is MNHEY, CDR2 SMNVEV (reference sequence). Trimming cost V 2 bases and J 0 bases, with 8 bases left between them. The CDR3 sequence is 14 residues long. The CDR3 region has the DNA TGTGCCAGCAGTTTAAAGGGGTACTCCTACGAGCAGTACTTC. It translates to CASSLKGYSYEQYF.

This chain connects TRBV14 to TRBJ1-6, with D perhaps TRBD1 (6 bases). CDR1 and CDR2 (germline): SGHDN, FVKESK. The CDR3 is 20 residues long. Trimming stripped 4 bases from V and 0 bases from J, with 22 bases between. The CDR3 is CASSPTSGTRPYSYNSPLHF. CDR3 nucleotide sequence: TGTGCCAGCAGCCCCACTTCTGGGACACGTCCTTACTCCTATAATTCACCCCTCCACTTT.

The V call is TRBV5-6, the J call TRBJ2-5, with D possibly TRBD2 on 6 matching bases. Germline V gene lookup returns CDR1 SGHDT and CDR2 YYEEEE. CDR3 length: 12 residues. V was shortened by 4 bases and J by 6 bases, with 10 bases between the two germline ends. The CDR3 here is CASSLGGKTQYF. CDR3 DNA sequence: TGTGCCAGCAGCCTAGGCGGGAAGACCCAGTACTTC. The whole variable domain, filled in from reference TRBV5-6 and TRBJ2-5, reads DAGVTQSPTHLIKTRGQQVTLRCSPKSGHDTVSWYQQALGQGPQFIFQYYEEEERQRGNFPDRFSGHQFPNYSSELNVNALLLGDSALYLCASSLGGKTQYFGPGTRLLVL.

This clone was seen a handful of times. The J gene is TRBJ1-4, the V gene TRBV7-9; 10 nucleotides agree with TRBD1. This CDR3 contains 15 residues. With 3 bases clipped from V and 7 bases from J, the junction kept 5 bases outside the gene matches. CDR1 is SEHNR and CDR2 is FQNEAQ in the germline V gene (reference sequence). The CDR3 bases are TGTGCCAGCAGCTTCGGGACAGGGGAGAGTGAAAAACTGTTTTTT. Protein product: CASSFGTGESEKLFF.

J is TRBJ1-4 and V is TRBV28; the D gene is possibly TRBD1 (6 bases). Trimming took 5 bases from V and 11 from J, leaving 27 bases between them. The CDR3 runs to 17 residues. Per germline, CDR1 MDHEN and CDR2 SYDVKM. CDR3 loop: CASSAPQPGQRLWKLFF. The CDR3 nucleotides read TGTGCCAGCAGTGCCCCCCAGCCAGGACAGAGGTTGTGGAAACTGTTTTTT.

The chain carries TRBV6-5 and TRBJ2-2; D remains ambiguous. Trimming removed 2 bases from V and 5 bases from J, with 9 bases in between. This CDR3 is 14 amino acids long. Germline V gene data show CDR1 as MNHEY and CDR2 as SVGAGI. The CDR3 DNA reads as TGTGCCAGCAGTTACAACGGCAGGACCGGGGAGCTGTTTTTT. Amino acid sequence: CASSYNGRTGELFF.

The chain joins TRBV27 to TRBJ2-2, with D perhaps TRBD1 (5 bases). The germline CDR1 and CDR2 sequences are MNHEY and SMNVEV (reference sequence). V lost 2 bases and J 2 bases, leaving 9 bases between the germline ends. This CDR3 comprises 15 residues. The CDR3: CASSLRGTNTGELFF. CDR3 DNA: TGTGCCAGCAGTTTAAGGGGTACTAACACCGGGGAGCTGTTTTTT.

This chain joins TRBV5-1 and TRBJ1-5, with a weak D call TRBD1 (5 bases). CDR1 is SGHRS, CDR2 YFSETQ, per germline. V was cut by 5 bases and J by 0 bases, with 12 bases left in between. This CDR3 spans 15 amino acids. DNA of the CDR3: TGCGCCAGCAGTAGAGGGACTGATAGCAATCAGCCCCAGCATTTT. Protein product: CASSRGTDSNQPQHF.

The rearrangement links TRBV5-1 to TRBJ2-1; 10 bases align to TRBD1. Germline trimming cut 3 bases from V and 6 bases from J; bases unmatched to any gene: 3. Germline lookup yields CDR1 SGHRS and CDR2 YFSETQ. The CDR3 runs to 14 residues. The CDR3 DNA reads TGCGCCAGCAGCTGGGACAGGGGATCCAATGAGCAGTTCTTC. Its protein is CASSWDRGSNEQFF.

This chain uses TRBV29-1 with TRBJ2-5; 7 positions agree with TRBD1. Germline CDR1 and CDR2: SQVTM and ANQGSEA. V was clipped by 4 bases and J by 5 bases; unmatched bases: 10. CDR3 size: 14 residues. CDR3 residues: CSVAQGQPGETQYF. CDR3 nucleotides: TGCAGCGTTGCTCAGGGACAGCCAGGGGAGACCCAGTACTTC.

This clone showed up just a few times. V gene TRBV4-2 combines with J gene TRBJ1-4; D may be TRBD1 (6 bases). CDR3 length: 16 residues. The germline gives CDR1 LGHNA, CDR2 YNFKEQ. V was clipped by 0 bases and J by 8 bases, with 16 bases between them. The CDR3 nucleotides read TGTGCCAGCAGCCAAGAGACGGCCCAGGGGCGGGAAAAACTGTTTTTT. As protein: CASSQETAQGREKLFF.

At least ten counts were recorded for this clone. The rearrangement uses TRBV6-6 and TRBJ1-4; TRBD1 matches 11 bases. Germline lookup yields CDR1 MNHNY and CDR2 SVGAGI (reference sequence). Trimming at V came to 7 bases and at J to 6 bases, leaving 4 bases not matched to a gene. The CDR3 consists of 14 residues. The CDR3 reads CASNSGQGDEKLFF. CDR3 coding DNA: TGTGCCAGCAATTCGGGACAGGGGGATGAAAAACTGTTTTTT.

V gene TRBV11-2 combines with J gene TRBJ1-2, with 9 positions matching TRBD1. Germline CDR1 and CDR2: SGHAT and FQNNGV. V was clipped by 4 bases and J by 2 bases; unmatched bases: 5. This CDR3 region has 15 residues. In nucleotides, the CDR3 is TGTGCCAGCAGCTCTTGGACAGGGGACAACTATGGCTACACCTTC. Residues: CASSSWTGDNYGYTF.

The CDR3, as DNA: TGTGCCAGCAGTAAAGGACTCGCCAATCAGCCCCAGCATTTT. Protein: CASSKGLANQPQHF. The chain employs TRBV28 and TRBJ1-5; D gene uncertain. CDR1 and CDR2 (germline): MDHEN, SYDVKM. The CDR3 sequence is 14 residues long. With 5 bases removed from V and 3 bases from J, the gap between germline ends came to 11 bases. Variable domain in full (rest from reference TRBV28 and TRBJ1-5): DVKVTQSSRYLVKRTGEKVFLECVQDMDHENMFWYRQDPGLGLRLIYFSYDVKMKEKGDIPEGYSVSREKKERFSLILESASTNQTSMYLCASSKGLANQPQHFGDGTRLSIL.

The rearrangement uses TRBV6-1 and TRBJ2-7; 7 bases map to TRBD2. Losses at the gene ends were 2 bases for V and 4 bases for J; bases not matched to a gene: 5. CDR1 is MNHNS, CDR2 SASEGT, per germline. This CDR3 is built from 14 residues. In nucleotides, the CDR3 is TGTGCCAGCAGTGAAACCAGCGGGGTATACGAGCAGTACTTC. Translating gives CASSETSGVYEQYF.

This sequence joins TRBV5-1 and TRBJ2-3; TRBD2 aligns across 10 bases. CDR1 and CDR2 (germline): SGHRS, YFSETQ. J lost 5 bases, V lost 0 bases, and 6 bases had no gene match. There are 16 residues in the CDR3. CDR3 bases: TGCGCCAGCAGCTTGGTTCTAGCGGGGGCTGAAGATACGCAGTATTTT. Protein product: CASSLVLAGAEDTQYF.

This chain links TRBV6-6 with TRBJ1-2; D might be TRBD1 (5 bases). The CDR3 extends over 15 amino acids. Germline CDR1 and CDR2: MNHNY and SVGAGI (reference sequence). Trimming took 2 bases from V and 0 from J, leaving 10 bases between them. The CDR3 loop reads CASSYERQTNYGYTF. CDR3 nucleotide sequence: TGTGCCAGCAGTTACGAACGACAGACTAACTATGGCTACACCTTC.

This clone was detected only once. This chain uses TRBV2 with TRBJ1-2; 7 positions match TRBD1. The CDR3 length is 14 residues. The J segment lost 8 bases and the V segment lost 0 bases, leaving 6 bases of the junction unmatched. Germline loops: CDR1 SNHLY, CDR2 FYNNEI. The CDR3, as DNA: TGTGCCAGCAGTGAAGCCACGACAGGGACCGGCTACACCTTC. Its protein is CASSEATTGTGYTF.

In this sample, this clone turned up once. The chain's CDR3 is CSVGQETGELFF. The CDR3 DNA follows: TGCAGCGTTGGCCAGGAAACCGGGGAGCTGTTTTTT. The gene calls are TRBV29-1 and TRBJ2-2, with D unresolved. The CDR3 covers 12 residues. Between the trimmed V and J ends, which lost 4 bases and 5 bases, there was a span of 8 bases. CDR1 is SQVTM and CDR2 is ANQGSEA in the germline V gene.

This chain links TRBV7-2 with TRBJ1-1; D gene ambiguous. Germline CDR1 and CDR2: SGHTA and FQGNSA. This CDR3 region has 15 residues. The germline V and J ends were trimmed by 5 bases and 0 bases, with 13 bases remaining between them. The CDR3 bases are TGTGCCAGCAGCACCCGCGCAGGCATGAACACTGAAGCTTTCTTT. Protein product: CASSTRAGMNTEAFF.

The V gene is TRBV19, the J gene TRBJ1-5, with a tentative D call TRBD1 (5 bases). The length of the CDR3 is 14 residues. V shed 6 bases and J shed 7 bases, with 16 bases lying between them. Germline assignment: CDR1 LNHDA and CDR2 SQIVND (reference sequence). CDR3 protein: CASRFSAGMQPQHF. In DNA form, the CDR3 reads TGTGCCAGTAGGTTTTCGGCAGGGATGCAGCCCCAGCATTTT.